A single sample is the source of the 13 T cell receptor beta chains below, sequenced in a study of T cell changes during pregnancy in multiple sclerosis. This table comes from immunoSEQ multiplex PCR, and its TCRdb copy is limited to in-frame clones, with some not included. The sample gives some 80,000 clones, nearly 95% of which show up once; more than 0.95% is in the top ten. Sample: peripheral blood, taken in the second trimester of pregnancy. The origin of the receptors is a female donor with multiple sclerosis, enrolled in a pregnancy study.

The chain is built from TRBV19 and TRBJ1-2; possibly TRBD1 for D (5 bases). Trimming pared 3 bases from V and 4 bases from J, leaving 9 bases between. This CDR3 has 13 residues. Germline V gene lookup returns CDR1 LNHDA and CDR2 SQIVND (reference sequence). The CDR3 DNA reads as TGTGCCAGTAGTATTGGCAGGGCCTATGGCTACACCTTC. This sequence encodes CASSIGRAYGYTF.

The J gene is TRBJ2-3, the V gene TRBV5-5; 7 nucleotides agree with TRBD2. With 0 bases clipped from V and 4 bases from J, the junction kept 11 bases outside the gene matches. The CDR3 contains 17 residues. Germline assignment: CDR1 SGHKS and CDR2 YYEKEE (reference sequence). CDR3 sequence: CASSLGGSLAHADTQYF. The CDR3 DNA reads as TGTGCCAGCAGCTTGGGCGGGAGCCTAGCGCACGCAGATACGCAGTATTTT.

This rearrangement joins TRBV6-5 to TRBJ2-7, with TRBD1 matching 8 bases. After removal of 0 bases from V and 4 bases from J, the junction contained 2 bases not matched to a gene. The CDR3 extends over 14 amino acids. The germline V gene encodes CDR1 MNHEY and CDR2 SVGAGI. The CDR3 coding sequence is TGTGCCAGCAGTTACTCTAGGACAGGGTACGAGCAGTACTTC. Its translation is CASSYSRTGYEQYF.

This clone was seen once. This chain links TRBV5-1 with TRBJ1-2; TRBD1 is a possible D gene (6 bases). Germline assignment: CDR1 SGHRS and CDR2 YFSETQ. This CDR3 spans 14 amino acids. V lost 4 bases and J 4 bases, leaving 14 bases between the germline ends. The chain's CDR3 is CASSLRTALYGYTF. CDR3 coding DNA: TGCGCCAGCAGCCTAAGGACAGCGCTCTATGGCTACACCTTC.

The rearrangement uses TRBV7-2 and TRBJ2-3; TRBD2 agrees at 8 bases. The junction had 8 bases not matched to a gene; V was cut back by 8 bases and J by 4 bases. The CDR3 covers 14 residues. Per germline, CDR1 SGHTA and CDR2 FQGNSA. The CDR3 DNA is TGTGCCAGCCCCTCCCCTAGCGGGTCAGATACGCAGTATTTT. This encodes CASPSPSGSDTQYF. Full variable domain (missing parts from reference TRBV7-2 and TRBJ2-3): GAGVSQSPSNKVTEKGKDVELRCDPISGHTALYWYRQSLGQGLEFLIYFQGNSAPDKSGLPSDRFSAERTGGSVSTLTIQRTQQEDSAVYLCASPSPSGSDTQYFGPGTRLTVL.

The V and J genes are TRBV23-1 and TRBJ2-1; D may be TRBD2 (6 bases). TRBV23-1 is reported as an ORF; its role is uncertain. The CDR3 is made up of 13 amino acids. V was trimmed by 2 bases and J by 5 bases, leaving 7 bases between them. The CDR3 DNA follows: TGCGCCAGCAGTCAAGCTAGCGACAATGAGCAGTTCTTC. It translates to CASSQASDNEQFF.

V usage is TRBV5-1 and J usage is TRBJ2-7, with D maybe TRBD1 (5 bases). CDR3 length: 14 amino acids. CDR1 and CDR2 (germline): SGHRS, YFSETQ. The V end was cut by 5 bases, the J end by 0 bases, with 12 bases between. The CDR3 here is CASRLQASSYEQYF. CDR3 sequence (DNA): TGCGCCAGCAGGCTACAGGCGAGCTCCTACGAGCAGTACTTC.

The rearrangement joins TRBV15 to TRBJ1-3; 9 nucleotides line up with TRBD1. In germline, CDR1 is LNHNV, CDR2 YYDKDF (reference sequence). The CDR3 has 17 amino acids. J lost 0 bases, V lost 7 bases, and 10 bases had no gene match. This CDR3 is CATKGQGPSDSGNTIYF. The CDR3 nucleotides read TGTGCCACCAAGGGACAGGGTCCTTCTGACTCTGGAAACACCATATATTTT.

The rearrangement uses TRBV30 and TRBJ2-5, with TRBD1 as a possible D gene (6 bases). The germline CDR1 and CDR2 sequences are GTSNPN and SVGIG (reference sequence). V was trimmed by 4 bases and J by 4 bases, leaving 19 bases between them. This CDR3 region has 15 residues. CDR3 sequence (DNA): TGTGCCTGGAACAGTGGGCAGGGGTATGGAGAGACCCAGTACTTC. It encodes CAWNSGQGYGETQYF.

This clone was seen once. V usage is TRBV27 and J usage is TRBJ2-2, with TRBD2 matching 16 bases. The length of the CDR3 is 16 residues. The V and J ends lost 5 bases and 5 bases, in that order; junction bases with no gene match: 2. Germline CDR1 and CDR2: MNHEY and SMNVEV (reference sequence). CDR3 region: CASSGTSGRGTGELFF. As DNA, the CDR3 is TGTGCCAGCAGTGGGACTAGCGGGAGGGGAACCGGGGAGCTGTTTTTT.

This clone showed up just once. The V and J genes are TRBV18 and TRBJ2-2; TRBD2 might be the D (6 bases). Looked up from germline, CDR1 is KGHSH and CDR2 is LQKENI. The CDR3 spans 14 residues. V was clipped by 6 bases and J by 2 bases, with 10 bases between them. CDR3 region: CASSGTFNTGELFF. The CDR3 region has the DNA TGTGCCAGCTCCGGGACTTTCAACACCGGGGAGCTGTTTTTT.

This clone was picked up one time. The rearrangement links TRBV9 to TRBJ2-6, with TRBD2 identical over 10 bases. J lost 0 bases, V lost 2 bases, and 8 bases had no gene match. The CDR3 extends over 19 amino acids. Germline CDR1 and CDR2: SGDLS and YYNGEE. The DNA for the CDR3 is TGTGCCAGCAGCGTCCCCCAGCGGGAGGGGTCCTCTGGGGCCAACGTCCTGACTTTC. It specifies CASSVPQREGSSGANVLTF.

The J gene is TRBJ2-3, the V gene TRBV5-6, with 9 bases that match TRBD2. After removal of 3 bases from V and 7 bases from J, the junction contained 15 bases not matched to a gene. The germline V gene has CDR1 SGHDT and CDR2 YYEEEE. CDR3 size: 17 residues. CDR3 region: CASSSIRLAEDRNTQYF. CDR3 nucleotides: TGTGCCAGCAGCTCCATAAGACTAGCGGAGGATAGGAATACGCAGTATTTT.